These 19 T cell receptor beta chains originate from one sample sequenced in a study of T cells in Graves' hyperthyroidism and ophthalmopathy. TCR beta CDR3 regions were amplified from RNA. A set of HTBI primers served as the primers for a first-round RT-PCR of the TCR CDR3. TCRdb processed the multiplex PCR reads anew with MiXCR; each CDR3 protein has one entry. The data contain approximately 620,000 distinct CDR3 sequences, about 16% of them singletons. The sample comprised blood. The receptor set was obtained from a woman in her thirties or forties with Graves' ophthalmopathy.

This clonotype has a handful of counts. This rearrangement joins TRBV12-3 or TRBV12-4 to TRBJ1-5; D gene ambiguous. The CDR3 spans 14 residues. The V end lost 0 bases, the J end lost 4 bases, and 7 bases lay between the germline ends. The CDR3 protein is CASSLAGENQPQHF. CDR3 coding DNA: TGTGCCAGCAGTTTAGCTGGAGAAAATCAGCCCCAGCATTTT.

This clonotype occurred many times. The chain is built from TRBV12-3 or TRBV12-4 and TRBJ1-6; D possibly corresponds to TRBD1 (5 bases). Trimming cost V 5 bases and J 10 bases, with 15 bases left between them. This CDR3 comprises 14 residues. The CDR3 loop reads CASSPEDIGSPLHF. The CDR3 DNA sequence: TGTGCCAGCAGTCCGGAGGACATCGGATCACCCCTCCACTTT.

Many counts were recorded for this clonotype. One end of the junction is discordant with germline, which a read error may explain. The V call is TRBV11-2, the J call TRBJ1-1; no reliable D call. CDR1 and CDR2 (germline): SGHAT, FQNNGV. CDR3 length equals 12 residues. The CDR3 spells CASSLGIGPPLF. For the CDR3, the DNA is TGTGCCAGCAGCTTAGGTATCGGCCCGCCCCTCTTT.

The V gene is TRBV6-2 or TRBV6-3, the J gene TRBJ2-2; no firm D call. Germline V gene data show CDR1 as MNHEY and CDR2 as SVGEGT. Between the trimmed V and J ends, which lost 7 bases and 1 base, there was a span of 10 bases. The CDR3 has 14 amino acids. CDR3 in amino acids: CASTPRRNTGELFF. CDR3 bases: TGTGCCAGCACCCCAAGGCGGAACACCGGGGAGCTGTTTTTT.

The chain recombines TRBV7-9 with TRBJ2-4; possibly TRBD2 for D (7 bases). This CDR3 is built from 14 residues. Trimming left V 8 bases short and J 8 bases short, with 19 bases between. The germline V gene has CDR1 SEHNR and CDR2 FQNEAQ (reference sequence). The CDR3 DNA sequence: TGTGCCAGCGTCCCCCCTGGCGGGGGCGACATTCAGTACTTC. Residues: CASVPPGGGDIQYF.

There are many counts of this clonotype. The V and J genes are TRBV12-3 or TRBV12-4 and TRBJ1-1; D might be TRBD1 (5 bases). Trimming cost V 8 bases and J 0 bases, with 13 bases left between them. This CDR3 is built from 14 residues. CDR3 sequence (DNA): TGTGCCAGCTTGGGACGGAACATGAACACTGAAGCTTTCTTT. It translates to CASLGRNMNTEAFF.

This CDR3 reads CASSSSLTASRGYTF. The CDR3 DNA sequence: TGTGCCAGCAGCTCATCCCTGACAGCCTCGAGAGGCTACACCTTC. The chain carries TRBV11-2 and TRBJ1-2; a possible D gene is TRBD1 (5 bases). The CDR3 has 15 amino acids. Germline V gene data show CDR1 as SGHAT and CDR2 as FQNNGV. Trimming took 4 bases from V and 8 from J, leaving 20 bases between them.

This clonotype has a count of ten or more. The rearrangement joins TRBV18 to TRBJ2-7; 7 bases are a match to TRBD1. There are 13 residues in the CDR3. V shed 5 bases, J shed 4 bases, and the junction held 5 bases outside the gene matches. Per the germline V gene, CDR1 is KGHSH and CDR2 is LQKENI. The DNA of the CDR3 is TGTGCCAGCTCAGCCTCGACAGGGTACGAGCAGTACTTC. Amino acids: CASSASTGYEQYF.

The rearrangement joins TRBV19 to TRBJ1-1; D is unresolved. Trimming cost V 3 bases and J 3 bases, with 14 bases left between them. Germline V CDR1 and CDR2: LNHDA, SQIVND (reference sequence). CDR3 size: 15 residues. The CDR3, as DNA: TGTGCCAGTAGTATTCGCCCCCGCGGGGACACTGAAGCTTTCTTT. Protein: CASSIRPRGDTEAFF.

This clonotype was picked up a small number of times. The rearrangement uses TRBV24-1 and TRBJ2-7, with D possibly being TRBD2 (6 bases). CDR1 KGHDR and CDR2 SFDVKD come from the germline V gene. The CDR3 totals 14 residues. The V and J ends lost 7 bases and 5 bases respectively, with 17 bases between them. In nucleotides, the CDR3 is TGTGCCACCAGCCCCGGGGGACGAGACGACGAGCAGTACTTC. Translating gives CATSPGGRDDEQYF.

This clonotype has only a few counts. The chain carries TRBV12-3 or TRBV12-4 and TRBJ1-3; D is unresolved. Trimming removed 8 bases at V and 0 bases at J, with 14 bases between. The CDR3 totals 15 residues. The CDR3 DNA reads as TGTGCCAGCGGCAGGACGGGCGCCTCTGGAAACACCATATATTTT. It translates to CASGRTGASGNTIYF.

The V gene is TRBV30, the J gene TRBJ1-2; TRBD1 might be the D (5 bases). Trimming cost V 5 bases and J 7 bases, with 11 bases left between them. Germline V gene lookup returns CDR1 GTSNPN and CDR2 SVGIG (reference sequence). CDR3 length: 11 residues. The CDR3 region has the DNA TGTGCCTGGTTGGGACTCGGTGGCTACACCTTC. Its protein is CAWLGLGGYTF.

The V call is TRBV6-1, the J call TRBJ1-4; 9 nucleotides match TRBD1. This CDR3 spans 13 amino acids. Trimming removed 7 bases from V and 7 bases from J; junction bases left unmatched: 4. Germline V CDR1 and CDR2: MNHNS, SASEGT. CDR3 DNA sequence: TGTGCCAGCACCCGACAGGGGGGTGAAAAACTGTTTTTT. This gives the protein CASTRQGGEKLFF.

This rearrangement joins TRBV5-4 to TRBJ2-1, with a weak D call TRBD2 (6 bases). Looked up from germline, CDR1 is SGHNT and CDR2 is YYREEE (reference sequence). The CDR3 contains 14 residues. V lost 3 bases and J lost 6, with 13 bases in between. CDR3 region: CASSSKGLLNEQFF. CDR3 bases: TGTGCCAGCAGCTCTAAGGGACTTCTCAATGAGCAGTTCTTC.

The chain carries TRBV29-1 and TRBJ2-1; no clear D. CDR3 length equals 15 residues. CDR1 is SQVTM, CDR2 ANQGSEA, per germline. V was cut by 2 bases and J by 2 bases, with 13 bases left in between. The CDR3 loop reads CSVEYRGRAYNEQFF. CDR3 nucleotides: TGCAGCGTTGAATATCGTGGACGAGCCTACAATGAGCAGTTCTTC.

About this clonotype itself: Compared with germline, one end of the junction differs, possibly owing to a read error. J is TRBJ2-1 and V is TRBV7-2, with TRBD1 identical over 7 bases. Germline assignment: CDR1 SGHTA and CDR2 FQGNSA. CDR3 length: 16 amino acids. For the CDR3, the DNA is TGTGCCAGCAGTTTAGCTGGGACAGCTCTATACAATGAGCAGTTCTTC. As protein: CASSLAGTALYNEQFF. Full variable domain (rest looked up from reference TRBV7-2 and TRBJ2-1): GAGVSQSPSNKVTEKGKDVELRCDPISGHTALYWYRQSLGQGLEFLIYFQGNSAPDKSGLPSDRFSAERTGGSVSTLTIQRTQQEDSAVYLCASSLAGTALYNEQFFGPGTRLTVL.

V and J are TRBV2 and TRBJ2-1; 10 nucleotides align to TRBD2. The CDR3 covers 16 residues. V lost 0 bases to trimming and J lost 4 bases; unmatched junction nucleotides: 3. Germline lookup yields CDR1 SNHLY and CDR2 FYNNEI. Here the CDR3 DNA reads TGTGCCAGCAGTGAAGCCGGGACTAGCGCTTACAATGAGCAGTTCTTC. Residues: CASSEAGTSAYNEQFF.

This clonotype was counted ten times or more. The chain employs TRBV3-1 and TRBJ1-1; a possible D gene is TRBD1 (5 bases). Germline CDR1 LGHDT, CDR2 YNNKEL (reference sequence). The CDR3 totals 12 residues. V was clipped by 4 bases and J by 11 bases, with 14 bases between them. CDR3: CASSPSGGGAFF. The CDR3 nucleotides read TGTGCCAGCAGCCCGTCCGGGGGGGGGGCTTTCTTT.

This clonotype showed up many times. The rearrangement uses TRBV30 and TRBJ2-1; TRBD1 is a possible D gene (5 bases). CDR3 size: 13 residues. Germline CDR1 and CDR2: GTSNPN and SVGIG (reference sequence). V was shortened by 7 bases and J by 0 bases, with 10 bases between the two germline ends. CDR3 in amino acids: CASVQGSYNEQFF. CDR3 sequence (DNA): TGTGCCTCCGTCCAGGGCTCCTACAATGAGCAGTTCTTC. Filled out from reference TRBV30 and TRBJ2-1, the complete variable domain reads SQTIHQWPATLVQPVGSPLSLECTVEGTSNPNLYWYRQAAGRGLQLLFYSVGIGQISSEVPQNLSASRPQDRQFILSSKKLLLSDSGFYLCASVQGSYNEQFFGPGTRLTVL.